These 28 T cell receptor beta chains were all obtained from the same sample, sequenced in a study of identical twins (dated by TCRdb to about 2016). The method behind the library was 5' RACE. Sequenced on an Illumina HiSeq 2000. Through fastp at Q25 and MiXCR, TCRdb rebuilt clones from the public reads, retaining in-frame beta chains. Identical CDR3 proteins give one entry, which carries the most common genes and DNA. The sample contains 400,000 or so distinct CDR3 sequences, approximately 8.8% of them found a single time. Together, the top ten hold around 8.6% of the sample. Sequenced material: naive T cells sorted from blood. In the paper's terms, the cell subset or site label means: cells isolated with a human naive T-cell isolation kit. These receptors were taken from a woman between 45 and 60 years old in good health.

In its sample, this clonotype was seen a few times. For the CDR3, the DNA is TGTGCCTGGACAGGGGATTATTACACCGGGGAGCTGTTTTTT. The encoded protein is CAWTGDYYTGELFF. The chain employs TRBV30 and TRBJ2-2; perhaps TRBD1 as D (6 bases). V lost 4 bases and J 3 bases, leaving 12 bases between the germline ends. From germline, CDR1 is GTSNPN and CDR2 SVGIG (reference sequence). CDR3 size: 14 residues.

This clonotype was counted a few times. This chain connects TRBV11-2 to TRBJ2-6; D gene unclear. The CDR3 is made up of 16 amino acids. Looked up from germline, CDR1 is SGHAT and CDR2 is FQNNGV. Trimming left V 1 base short and J 0 bases short, with 7 bases between. As DNA, the CDR3 is TGTGCCAGCAGCTTAGCCAGTCTCTCTGGGGCCAACGTCCTGACTTTC. Translating it yields CASSLASLSGANVLTF.

The V gene is TRBV20-1, the J gene TRBJ2-1, with D possibly being TRBD1 or TRBD2 (6 bases each). This CDR3 is 13 amino acids long. V lost 6 bases and J 3 bases, leaving 12 bases between the germline ends. Germline CDR1 is DFQATT and CDR2 is SNEGSKA (reference sequence). In nucleotides, the CDR3 is TGCAGTGCGGAGGGACAACTCTACAATGAGCAGTTCTTC. It specifies CSAEGQLYNEQFF.

A few counts support this clonotype. The chain couples TRBV5-1 to TRBJ2-1; 9 nucleotides line up with TRBD1. The CDR3 sequence is 17 residues long. Trimming took 1 base from V and 1 from J; bases not matched to a gene: 6. Germline lookup yields CDR1 SGHRS and CDR2 YFSETQ. The CDR3 sequence: CASSLRNDRGSYNEQFF. The CDR3 DNA sequence: TGCGCCAGCAGCTTGCGGAACGACAGGGGGTCCTACAATGAGCAGTTCTTC.

The V gene is TRBV20-1, the J gene TRBJ2-1, with TRBD2 matching over 13 bases. Germline V lookup: CDR1 DFQATT, CDR2 SNEGSKA (reference sequence). The CDR3 has 16 amino acids. The V gene end was trimmed by 0 bases and the J gene end by 5 bases; junction bases not matched to a gene: 4. As DNA, the CDR3 is TGCAGTGCTAGAGACACCGGGACTAGCGGGGACAATGAGCAGTTCTTC. It is translated as CSARDTGTSGDNEQFF.

Points on this clonotype: It may be a read error: a sequence one base away is much more abundant. This rearrangement joins TRBV2 to TRBJ1-1; D gene uncertain. Trimming cost V 4 bases and J 7 bases, with 16 bases left between them. The CDR3 runs 14 residues. Germline CDR1 is SNHLY and CDR2 is FYNNEI. The CDR3 DNA sequence: TGTGCCAGCAGTGGTCTAAGGGTGGTAGGTGAAGCTTTCTTT. Amino acid sequence: CASSGLRVVGEAFF. Full variable domain (rest looked up from reference TRBV2 and TRBJ1-1): EPEVTQTPSHQVTQMGQEVILRCVPISNHLYFYWYRQILGQKVEFLVSFYNNEISEKSEIFDDQFSVERPDGSNFTLKIRSTKLEDSAMYFCASSGLRVVGEAFFGQGTRLTVV.

This clonotype was detected ten times or more. V gene TRBV29-1 combines with J gene TRBJ2-2, with D hard to call. Trimming pared 7 bases from V and 3 bases from J, leaving 6 bases between. The CDR3 has 11 amino acids. Germline loops: CDR1 SQVTM, CDR2 ANQGSEA. In DNA form, the CDR3 reads TGCAGCGGGCAGGACACCGGGGAGCTGTTTTTT. The encoded protein is CSGQDTGELFF.

The CDR3 region is CASAQDTEAFF. Here the CDR3 DNA reads TGTGCCAGCGCACAGGACACTGAAGCTTTCTTT. This chain joins TRBV7-9 and TRBJ1-1, with D tentatively TRBD1 (5 bases). The germline V gene encodes CDR1 SEHNR and CDR2 FQNEAQ (reference sequence). V lost 8 bases and J lost 3, with 7 bases in between. CDR3 length: 11 amino acids. The entire variable domain, with the rest obtained from reference TRBV7-9 and TRBJ1-1, is as follows: DTGVSQNPRHKITKRGQNVTFRCDPISEHNRLYWYRQTLGQGPEFLTYFQNEAQLEKSRLLSDRFSAERPKGSFSTLEIQRTEQGDSAMYLCASAQDTEAFFGQGTRLTVV.

This clonotype turned up a few times. The J gene is TRBJ2-7, the V gene TRBV12-3 or TRBV12-4, with TRBD2 as a possible D gene (7 bases). The CDR3 has 15 residues. Trimming pared 5 bases from V and 3 bases from J, leaving 17 bases between. The CDR3 region has the DNA TGTGCCAGCAGTAGGGGGGGAGCGGGACACTACGAGCAGTACTTC. This gives the protein CASSRGGAGHYEQYF.

This clonotype was counted many times. This rearrangement joins TRBV6-5 to TRBJ1-5, with D hard to call. The V gene lost 0 bases and the J gene lost 7 bases, with 10 bases spanning the gap. In germline, CDR1 is MNHEY, CDR2 SVGAGI. CDR3 length equals 14 residues. Here the CDR3 reads CASSYSKGEQPQHF. The CDR3 nucleotides read TGTGCCAGCAGTTACTCGAAGGGAGAACAGCCCCAGCATTTT.

This clonotype was detected only a few times. V usage is TRBV19 and J usage is TRBJ1-4; D gene ambiguous. Trimming took 1 base from V and 4 from J, leaving 19 bases between them. This CDR3 is 18 amino acids long. Germline lookup yields CDR1 LNHDA and CDR2 SQIVND (reference sequence). CDR3 residues: CASSIVAVTSGFNEKLFF. The CDR3 DNA reads as TGTGCCAGTAGTATAGTTGCGGTGACTAGTGGGTTTAATGAAAAACTGTTTTTT.

The chain joins TRBV5-1 to TRBJ2-2; TRBD2 matches 7 bases. V trimming: 4 bases; J trimming: 5 bases; junction bases outside the gene matches: 11. The CDR3 length is 16 residues. Germline loops: CDR1 SGHRS, CDR2 YFSETQ. For the CDR3, the DNA is TGCGCCAGCAGCCCTTGGGCGGGAGCGGATACCGGGGAGCTGTTTTTT. Protein product: CASSPWAGADTGELFF.

This clonotype was detected ten times or more. The chain carries TRBV4-1 and TRBJ2-7; the D call may be TRBD1 or TRBD2 (5 bases each). The CDR3 spans 15 residues. Trimming cost V 4 bases and J 1 base, with 14 bases left between them. Germline V gives CDR1 MGHRA, CDR2 YSYEKL. The CDR3 DNA is TGCGCCAGCAGCCTAAGGGGCGGGTTTTCCTACGAGCAGTACGTC. Encoded protein: CASSLRGGFSYEQYV.

This clonotype was seen a few times. The V call is TRBV20-1, the J call TRBJ2-1; TRBD1 agrees at 8 bases. The junction had 3 bases not matched to a gene; V was cut back by 6 bases and J by 2 bases. Germline V gives CDR1 DFQATT, CDR2 SNEGSKA (reference sequence). The CDR3 covers 13 residues. The CDR3 bases are TGCAGTGCCCGGGACAGGACCTACAATGAGCAGTTCTTC. Protein sequence: CSARDRTYNEQFF.

The CDR3 protein is CAIRERDNYEQYF. CDR3 sequence (DNA): TGTGCCATCAGGGAGCGGGACAACTACGAGCAGTACTTC. The V call is TRBV10-3, the J call TRBJ2-7, with D possibly matching TRBD2 (7 bases). V shed 6 bases and J shed 3 bases, with 12 bases lying between them. There are 13 residues in the CDR3. CDR1 is ENHRY, CDR2 SYGVKD, per germline.

This chain joins TRBV7-3 and TRBJ1-3; the D is unclear. V was clipped by 1 base and J by 2 bases, with 3 bases between them. Germline loops: CDR1 SGHTA, CDR2 FQGTGA. The CDR3 is 13 amino acids. As DNA, the CDR3 is TGTGCCAGCAGCTTAAGAACTGGAAACACCATATATTTT. Its protein product is CASSLRTGNTIYF.

This chain connects TRBV20-1 to TRBJ1-5; D not certain. Germline CDR1 is DFQATT and CDR2 is SNEGSKA (reference sequence). With 3 bases removed from V and 1 base from J, the gap between germline ends came to 4 bases. This CDR3 is 12 amino acids long. DNA for the CDR3: TGCAGTGCTAGTGACAGCAATCAGCCCCAGCATTTT. Protein sequence: CSASDSNQPQHF.

This clonotype was observed at least ten times. The genes are TRBV6-5 and TRBJ1-2; 7 bases map to TRBD1. CDR1 is MNHEY and CDR2 is SVGAGI in the germline V gene. The ends lost 6 bases at V and 3 bases at J; junction bases unmatched: 7. The CDR3 has 14 residues. In DNA form, the CDR3 reads TGTGCCAGCAGCTCCGGGGACAGCTACTATGGCTACACCTTC. It is translated as CASSSGDSYYGYTF.

A few counts support this clonotype. The V call is TRBV20-1, the J call TRBJ2-6, with 7 bases fitting TRBD1. CDR3 length: 17 amino acids. The V gene end was trimmed by 3 bases and the J gene end by 3 bases; junction bases not matched to a gene: 11. The germline gives CDR1 DFQATT, CDR2 SNEGSKA (reference sequence). The CDR3 coding sequence is TGCAGTGCTAGCGGGGACAGCACCCCTCTTGGGGCCAACGTCCTGACTTTC. Protein: CSASGDSTPLGANVLTF.

The rearrangement links TRBV7-9 to TRBJ2-6; TRBD1 might be the D (5 bases). The CDR3 is 17 residues long. Germline CDR1 reads SEHNR; CDR2 reads FQNEAQ (reference sequence). The ends were cut back, 4 bases at V and 3 bases at J, with 16 bases in the middle. The CDR3 DNA is TGTGCCAGCAGCTGGTGGGGTAAAGGGGATGGGGCCAACGTCCTGACTTTC. It specifies CASSWWGKGDGANVLTF.

The chain joins TRBV19 to TRBJ1-1, with TRBD1 identical over 9 bases. V lost 0 bases and J lost 5; bases outside the gene matches: 10. CDR3 size: 17 residues. Germline V CDR1 and CDR2: LNHDA, SQIVND (reference sequence). CDR3 nucleotide sequence: TGTGCCAGTAGTATAGACACAGGGGGCGCCGAGTCAACTGAAGCTTTCTTT. This codes for CASSIDTGGAESTEAFF.

In this sample, this clonotype turned up a few times. The chain combines TRBV4-1 with TRBJ2-6; 8 bases match TRBD1. Germline lookup yields CDR1 MGHRA and CDR2 YSYEKL. V shed 0 bases and J 2 bases; nucleotides not matched to a gene: 9. The length of the CDR3 is 19 residues. The CDR3 reads CASSQEIQGVKTGANVLTF. DNA for the CDR3: TGCGCCAGCAGCCAAGAAATACAGGGGGTAAAGACTGGGGCCAACGTCCTGACTTTC.

V and J are TRBV5-1 and TRBJ2-1; tentatively, D is TRBD2 (6 bases). Trimming cost V 2 bases and J 9 bases, with 18 bases left between them. Looked up from germline, CDR1 is SGHRS and CDR2 is YFSETQ. This CDR3 comprises 15 residues. This chain's CDR3 is CASSLRLGTQPEQFF. CDR3 DNA: TGCGCCAGCAGCTTACGACTAGGTACCCAACCTGAGCAGTTCTTC.

This clonotype was observed a handful of times. V usage is TRBV7-8 and J usage is TRBJ2-7; D may be TRBD1 or TRBD2 (5 bases each). The CDR3 covers 12 residues. Deletions cut 0 bases from V and 6 bases from J, with 6 bases between. CDR1 and CDR2 from the germline V gene are SGHVS and FQNEAQ. CDR3 bases: TGTGCCAGCAGCTTAGCGAGGGGCGAGCAGTACTTC. This codes for CASSLARGEQYF.

About this clonotype itself: One junction end does not reproduce the germline sequence, and a read error may be involved. This sequence joins TRBV20-1 and TRBJ2-3, with D tentatively TRBD2 (7 bases). This CDR3 has 16 residues. Looked up from germline, CDR1 is DFQATT and CDR2 is SNEGSKA (reference sequence). CDR3 sequence (DNA): TGCAGAGCTAGAGCCGCCTACGGGGGGCGCATAGATACGCAGTATTTT. Its translation is CRARAAYGGRIDTQYF.

V gene TRBV5-6 combines with J gene TRBJ2-4; D is perhaps TRBD2 (5 bases). Trimming shortened V by 1 base and J by 2 bases, and 16 bases separated the two germline ends. The CDR3 sequence is 17 residues long. Germline CDR1 and CDR2: SGHDT and YYEEEE. In nucleotides, the CDR3 is TGTGCCAGCAGCTTGTCGGGTGCGGGCTTACCCAAAAACATTCAGTACTTC. It is translated as CASSLSGAGLPKNIQYF.

The chain links TRBV12-3 or TRBV12-4 to TRBJ2-1, with 8 bases that match TRBD2. The ends lost 0 bases at V and 6 bases at J; junction bases unmatched: 4. The CDR3 contains 15 residues. Here the CDR3 reads CASSLAGLGTNEQFF. The DNA of the CDR3 is TGTGCCAGCAGTTTAGCGGGACTAGGAACCAATGAGCAGTTCTTC.

This clonotype was counted only a few times. V and J are TRBV23-1 and TRBJ2-5; TRBD1 aligns across 7 bases. TRBV23-1 is an ORF; its function is uncertain. Losses at the gene ends were 6 bases for V and 4 bases for J; bases not matched to a gene: 11. The CDR3 consists of 15 residues. CDR3 sequence: CASSHIGTAVETQYF. CDR3 in DNA: TGCGCCAGCAGCCACATAGGGACAGCGGTAGAGACCCAGTACTTC.